Listed here are 27 T cell receptor beta chains from one sample, sequenced in a study of OX40 agonist ivuxolimab in advanced cancers. Sequencing used immunoSEQ multiplex PCR; TCRdb keeps in-frame clones, though not all of them. The sample lists about 63,000 clones, 85% to 90% seen once, with 0.7% to 0.95% in the top ten. The sequencing used CD4+ or CD8+ T cells sorted from blood, collected in a trial of the OX40 agonist ivuxolimab. These TCRs come from an adult with an advanced solid tumor such as melanoma, head and neck, liver or kidney cancer.

This CDR3 reads CASSYSRPRTEAFF. The CDR3 nucleotides read TGTGCCAGCAGTTACTCCAGGCCGAGGACTGAAGCTTTCTTT. The chain uses TRBV6-5 and TRBJ1-1; D is uncertain. V was pared by 0 bases and J by 5 bases, with 10 bases between. This CDR3 contains 14 residues. Germline-derived CDR1 and CDR2 are MNHEY and SVGAGI.

This chain connects TRBV30 to TRBJ2-5; tentative D call: TRBD1 (5 bases). CDR1 is GTSNPN and CDR2 is SVGIG in the germline V gene (reference sequence). The ends were cut back, 1 base at V and 1 base at J, with 7 bases in the middle. The CDR3 totals 13 residues. The CDR3 here is CAWSGQLQETQYF. The CDR3 region has the DNA TGTGCCTGGAGTGGACAGCTCCAAGAGACCCAGTACTTC. Using reference TRBV30 and TRBJ2-5 for the parts outside the CDR3, the full variable domain is SQTIHQWPATLVQPVGSPLSLECTVEGTSNPNLYWYRQAAGRGLQLLFYSVGIGQISSEVPQNLSASRPQDRQFILSSKKLLLSDSGFYLCAWSGQLQETQYFGPGTRLLVL.

The rearrangement links TRBV7-2 to TRBJ2-2, with 11 bases that match TRBD1. Looked up from germline, CDR1 is SGHTA and CDR2 is FQGNSA. The CDR3 contains 14 residues. Losses at the gene ends were 3 bases for V and 9 bases for J; bases not matched to a gene: 3. CDR3 sequence reads: CASSLDRGQRELFF. In DNA form, the CDR3 reads TGTGCCAGCAGCTTGGACAGGGGGCAACGGGAGCTGTTTTTT.

The chain carries TRBV7-2 and TRBJ2-2, with D unclear. There are 14 residues in the CDR3. In germline, CDR1 is SGHTA, CDR2 FQGNSA. The V and J ends lost 6 bases and 1 base respectively, with 9 bases between them. This CDR3 is CASRLNRNTGELFF. CDR3 in DNA: TGTGCCAGCAGGTTAAACAGGAACACCGGGGAGCTGTTTTTT. The full variable domain, its missing parts supplied by reference TRBV7-2 and TRBJ2-2, is GAGVSQSPSNKVTEKGKDVELRCDPISGHTALYWYRQSLGQGLEFLIYFQGNSAPDKSGLPSDRFSAERTGGSVSTLTIQRTQQEDSAVYLCASRLNRNTGELFFGEGSRLTVL.

This clone was counted a few times. Distinct nucleotide sequences in the sample also encode this CDR3. The rearrangement uses TRBV6-5 and TRBJ2-3, with TRBD2 as a possible D gene (6 bases). This CDR3 has 13 amino acids. V shed 6 bases and J shed 2 bases, with 9 bases lying between them. Germline loops: CDR1 MNHEY, CDR2 SVGAGI. In DNA form, the CDR3 reads TGTGCCAGCAGAAGGGACTTCACAGATACGCAGTATTTT. Residues: CASRRDFTDTQYF.

The rearrangement joins TRBV9 to TRBJ1-2, with D possibly being TRBD1 (6 bases). The CDR3 runs to 14 residues. The germline gives CDR1 SGDLS, CDR2 YYNGEE. Deletions cut 3 bases from V and 5 bases from J, with 14 bases between. The CDR3 nucleotides read TGTGCCAGCAGCGCCAAGTCAAGGGGGTATGGCTACACCTTC. Translation: CASSAKSRGYGYTF.

The chain links TRBV5-8 to TRBJ1-4; 7 nucleotides line up with TRBD1. Unmatched junction bases numbered 6, after V lost 2 bases and J lost 8 bases. Looked up from germline, CDR1 is SGHTS and CDR2 is YDEGEE. CDR3 length equals 14 residues. The CDR3 DNA reads TGTGCCAGCAGCTTAAAGGGGGCGAAGGAAAAACTGTTTTTT. Translated, it gives CASSLKGAKEKLFF.

The V gene is TRBV30, the J gene TRBJ2-3; maybe TRBD2 (5 bases). Trimming left V 6 bases short and J 0 bases short, with 7 bases between. Germline CDR1 and CDR2: GTSNPN and SVGIG (reference sequence). This CDR3 has 12 residues. CDR3 region: CACSESTDTQYF. The CDR3 DNA is TGTGCCTGTAGCGAGAGCACAGATACGCAGTATTTT.

The chain has TRBV7-9 and TRBJ2-1; unclear D gene. This CDR3 has 13 residues. Germline V gene lookup returns CDR1 SEHNR and CDR2 FQNEAQ (reference sequence). V was shortened by 1 base and J by 4 bases, with 5 bases between the two germline ends. CDR3 residues: CASSLVGYNEQFF. CDR3 bases: TGTGCCAGCAGCTTAGTTGGGTACAATGAGCAGTTCTTC.

J is TRBJ2-1 and V is TRBV11-2; 16 bases match TRBD2. V was pared by 8 bases and J by 4 bases, with 11 bases of the junction left unmatched. This CDR3 region has 18 residues. CDR1 SGHAT and CDR2 FQNNGV come from the germline V gene. CDR3 nucleotides: TGTGCCAGCGCACCCTATGGGACTAGCGGGAGGGGGTACAATGAGCAGTTCTTC. Translated, it gives CASAPYGTSGRGYNEQFF.

Written as DNA, the CDR3 is TGCGCCAGCAGCTTGGCCGGAGCCCACGGGACCGCGTCCCGGGTAAAATCCTACGAGCAGTACTTC. Translation: CASSLAGAHGTASRVKSYEQYF. J is TRBJ2-7 and V is TRBV5-1; D may correspond to TRBD1 or TRBD2 (5 bases each). CDR1 is SGHRS, CDR2 YFSETQ, per germline. The CDR3 is made up of 22 amino acids. Trimming shortened V by 0 bases and J by 1 base, and 32 bases separated the two germline ends.

This sequence joins TRBV21-1 and TRBJ2-3; the table assigns TRBD2, which was not confirmed against the DNA. TRBV21-1 is shown as a pseudogene. CDR3 length: 19 amino acids. The CDR3 DNA reads TGTGCCAGCAGCCGCCGAAGGTGGGGACTAGCGGGTGTCACAGATACGCAGTATTTT. Translating it yields CASSRRRWGLAGVTDTQYF.

This chain joins TRBV2 and TRBJ1-2; 7 nucleotides match TRBD1. Germline CDR1 SNHLY, CDR2 FYNNEI. J gave up 7 bases and V 8 bases, and 13 bases lay outside the gene matches. This CDR3 has 14 amino acids. The CDR3, as DNA: TGTGCCAGCGGCGGACAGGCTCCCCGCTTTGGCTACACCTTC. This translates into CASGGQAPRFGYTF.

The chain uses TRBV6-1 and TRBJ1-5; TRBD1 matches 11 bases. The trim removed 1 base at V and 6 bases at J, leaving 8 bases unmatched. The V gene's germline CDR1 is MNHNS and CDR2 SASEGT. This CDR3 region has 17 residues. CDR3 in amino acids: CASSEGFWTGGTQPQHF. In nucleotides, the CDR3 is TGTGCCAGCAGTGAAGGGTTTTGGACAGGGGGCACTCAGCCCCAGCATTTT.

The rearrangement joins TRBV18 to TRBJ2-3; 8 bases are a match to TRBD1. V dropped 3 bases and J dropped 0; count of bases not matched to a gene: 8. The CDR3 length is 17 residues. Germline CDR1 and CDR2: KGHSH and LQKENI. The CDR3: CASSPVLQGASTDTQYF. The DNA of the CDR3 is TGTGCCAGCTCACCGGTTCTTCAGGGGGCTAGCACAGATACGCAGTATTTT.

The chain links TRBV20-1 to TRBJ1-2, with unresolved D. Trimming removed 3 bases from V and 2 bases from J, with 4 bases in between. CDR3 length: 11 amino acids. From germline, CDR1 is DFQATT and CDR2 SNEGSKA (reference sequence). As DNA, the CDR3 is TGCAGTGCTAGTACGAACTATGGCTACACCTTC. It yields the protein CSASTNYGYTF.

The genes are TRBV30 and TRBJ1-1; 9 bases are a match to TRBD1. Germline CDR1 reads GTSNPN; CDR2 reads SVGIG (reference sequence). The V segment lost 0 bases and the J segment 5 bases; nucleotides outside the gene matches: 10. The CDR3 length is 16 residues. The CDR3 sequence is CAWSVPGQGLGTEAFF. DNA of the CDR3: TGTGCCTGGAGTGTCCCGGGACAGGGATTGGGTACTGAAGCTTTCTTT.

The chain employs TRBV6-5 and TRBJ1-1, with D possibly matching TRBD1 (5 bases). Between the trimmed V and J ends, which lost 6 bases and 3 bases, there was a span of 11 bases. The CDR3 has 13 amino acids. Germline assignment: CDR1 MNHEY and CDR2 SVGAGI. The CDR3 DNA reads TGTGCCAGCAGCCGCGGGACCGACACTGAAGCTTTCTTT. Protein: CASSRGTDTEAFF.

This clone was counted once. CDR3 sequence: CASRVTVQNTEAFF. DNA of the CDR3: TGTGCCAGCAGGGTGACGGTACAGAACACTGAAGCTTTCTTT. The V call is TRBV7-2, the J call TRBJ1-1, with D unclear. Per the germline V gene, CDR1 is SGHTA and CDR2 is FQGNSA. The V and J ends lost 6 bases and 1 base respectively, with 12 bases between them. The CDR3 extends over 14 amino acids.

The rearrangement joins TRBV29-1 to TRBJ1-1, with D tentatively TRBD1 (5 bases). V shed 5 bases and J shed 7 bases, with 20 bases lying between them. Per the germline V gene, CDR1 is SQVTM and CDR2 is ANQGSEA. The CDR3 consists of 14 residues. As DNA, the CDR3 is TGCAGCGTTATAGCGTGGGGGAAGAAACTTGAAGCTTTCTTT. It is translated as CSVIAWGKKLEAFF. The entire variable domain, with the rest obtained from reference TRBV29-1 and TRBJ1-1, is as follows: SAVISQKPSRDICQRGTSLTIQCQVDSQVTMMFWYRQQPGQSLTLIATANQGSEATYESGFVIDKFPISRPNLTFSTLTVSNMSPEDSSIYLCSVIAWGKKLEAFFGQGTRLTVV.

The chain is built from TRBV29-1 and TRBJ2-7, with 7 bases fitting TRBD2. Losses at the gene ends were 5 bases for V and 6 bases for J; bases not matched to a gene: 10. Germline V gives CDR1 SQVTM, CDR2 ANQGSEA. The CDR3 is 13 amino acids. CDR3 nucleotide sequence: TGCAGCGTTCGAAGATCTAGCGGAGGCGAGCAGTACTTC. It translates to CSVRRSSGGEQYF.

V and J are TRBV10-1 and TRBJ2-7, with 9 bases identical to TRBD1. This CDR3 spans 15 amino acids. V was pared by 0 bases and J by 5 bases, with 5 bases of the junction left unmatched. Germline V gene lookup returns CDR1 WNHNN and CDR2 SYGVQD (reference sequence). This chain's CDR3 is CASSESGTGPHEQYF. The CDR3 coding sequence is TGCGCCAGCAGTGAGTCGGGGACAGGGCCCCACGAGCAGTACTTC.

V gene TRBV4-3 combines with J gene TRBJ2-1; 10 bases match TRBD1. This CDR3 comprises 17 residues. Germline values: CDR1 LGHNA, CDR2 YSLEER. V shed 1 base and J 7 bases; nucleotides not matched to a gene: 10. Here the CDR3 reads CASSQVVFGTGANEQFF. CDR3 DNA sequence: TGCGCCAGCAGCCAAGTCGTATTCGGGACAGGGGCGAATGAGCAGTTCTTC.

The J gene is TRBJ1-5, the V gene TRBV7-2; perhaps TRBD1 as D (6 bases). The V end lost 7 bases, the J end lost 4 bases, and 11 bases lay between the germline ends. CDR1 and CDR2 from the germline V gene are SGHTA and FQGNSA. There are 13 residues in the CDR3. The CDR3 bases are TGTGCCAGCACCCCTGACAGGAATCAGCCCCAGCATTTT. Residues: CASTPDRNQPQHF.

The V and J genes are TRBV5-6 and TRBJ1-4; maybe TRBD1 (5 bases). This CDR3 region has 12 residues. From germline, CDR1 is SGHDT and CDR2 YYEEEE. Trimming stripped 0 bases from V and 8 bases from J, with 5 bases between. CDR3: CASSLAGEKLFF. The CDR3 DNA follows: TGTGCCAGCAGCTTGGCAGGGGAAAAACTGTTTTTT.

The rearrangement links TRBV6-1 to TRBJ1-1; D remains unclear. CDR3 length equals 14 residues. Germline V lookup: CDR1 MNHNS, CDR2 SASEGT. Trimming took 4 bases from V and 3 from J, leaving 12 bases between them. The CDR3 region is CASSVRTPHTEAFF. The CDR3 DNA reads TGTGCCAGCAGTGTGAGGACCCCGCACACTGAAGCTTTCTTT.

This clone showed up just a few times. The J gene is TRBJ1-2, the V gene TRBV5-6, with D uncertain. The germline V gene encodes CDR1 SGHDT and CDR2 YYEEEE. V gave up 1 base and J gave up 11 bases, with 9 bases separating them. The CDR3 loop spans 11 amino acids. CDR3 nucleotides: TGTGCCAGCAGCTTGAAGCGGGTTTACACCTTC. Protein product: CASSLKRVYTF.